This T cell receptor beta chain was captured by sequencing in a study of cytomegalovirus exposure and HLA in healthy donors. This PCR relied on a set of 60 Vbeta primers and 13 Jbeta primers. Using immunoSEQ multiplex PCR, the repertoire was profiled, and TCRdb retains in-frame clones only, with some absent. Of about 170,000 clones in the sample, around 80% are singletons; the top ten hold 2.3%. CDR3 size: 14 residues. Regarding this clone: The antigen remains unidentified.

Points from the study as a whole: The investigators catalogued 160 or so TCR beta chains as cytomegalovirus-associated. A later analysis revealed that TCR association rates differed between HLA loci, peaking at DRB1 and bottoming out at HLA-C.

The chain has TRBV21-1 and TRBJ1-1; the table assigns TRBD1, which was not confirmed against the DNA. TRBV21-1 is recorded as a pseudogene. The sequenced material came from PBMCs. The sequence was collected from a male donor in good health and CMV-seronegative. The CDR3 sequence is CASSNRTGITEAFF. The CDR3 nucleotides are TGTGCCAGCAGCAACCGGACAGGGATCACTGAAGCTTTCTTT.